This TCR beta chain appears in the sequencing data of a study of vaccination effects on CD4 cells after COVID-19. As for the study in general: The participants, recipients of two vaccine doses, got either BNT162b2 or mRNA-1273.

CDR1 is MNHEY, CDR2 SMNVEV, per germline (reference sequence). This CDR3 is 15 amino acids long. V was trimmed by 5 bases and J by 1 base, leaving 11 bases between them. About this clone itself: What it binds is not known.

Generated by immunoSEQ multiplex PCR, the TCRdb table keeps only in-frame clones and is missing some. Of 67,000 or so clones in the sample, around 76% were seen once. Viral peptide pools were used in the ViraFEST assay to expand antigen-specific CD4+ T cells, and sequencing came afterward. On roughly day 10 of culture, CD4+ T cells were separated out. None of the vaccinated had previously contracted SARS-CoV-2, and their nucleocapsid antibodies tested negative. Approximately 2.1 million PBMC were placed in each well, which was supplemented with 8.5 to 10 IU/ml IL-2 and 7.5 to 10 ug/ml peptides. At days 3 and 7, half of the medium was exchanged for IL-2 medium. Study-level points and caveats: Just 1 of 255 vaccine-induced clones in healthy recipients was cross-reactive.

The source is a human donor who received a COVID-19 vaccine. The sequencing here drew on CD4+ T cells from PBMCs cultured with HCoV-OC43 spike peptides, taken before COVID-19 vaccination. Subset indicated: HCoV-OC43 spike overlapping peptide pool stimulation. V is TRBV27 and J is TRBJ2-2; no clear D gene. CDR3 protein: CASSIRTENTGELFF. Written as DNA, the CDR3 is TGTGCCAGCAGTATCCGGACGGAGAACACCGGGGAGCTGTTTTTT.